These 32 T cell receptor beta chains originate from one sample sequenced in a study of shared clonotypes between healthy human individuals (dated by TCRdb to the early 2020s). The receptor library was made with the immunoSEQ multiplex PCR assay. The table comes from immuneACCESS by way of TCRdb, which keeps in-frame sequences with V and J called. Part of the clones is missing from these tables; in studies checked, under half for an unresolved V gene and the rest for unknown reasons. The sample yields more than 1.2 million clones; approximately 98.5% were counted once. The ten largest clones capture 0.3% to 0.45% of the sample. Sequencing was performed on naive CD4+ T cells sorted from blood. Read against the paper, the sample's cell subset or site label means: CD45RA+ positively selected. The origin of the receptors is a young man in good health.

This chain uses TRBV2 with TRBJ1-1; no definite D call. The CDR3 has 13 residues. V was pared by 5 bases and J by 1 base, with 8 bases between. Germline lookup yields CDR1 SNHLY and CDR2 FYNNEI. The CDR3 is CASSRTRNTEAFF. In nucleotides, the CDR3 is TGTGCCAGCAGTCGTACACGGAACACTGAAGCTTTCTTT.

The chain links TRBV7-6 to TRBJ1-1; D is ambiguous. Looked up from germline, CDR1 is SGHVS and CDR2 is FNYEAQ. Trimming shortened V by 0 bases and J by 1 base, and 15 bases separated the two germline ends. The CDR3 has 17 amino acids. CDR3 nucleotide sequence: TGTGCCAGCAGCTTAGCGCGTGTCTTCAACCAGAACACTGAAGCTTTCTTT. Its translation: CASSLARVFNQNTEAFF.

About this clone itself: The sample holds other DNA sequences that translate to the same CDR3. The chain uses TRBV5-4 and TRBJ1-1; 7 bases agree with TRBD1. V gave up 4 bases and J gave up 4 bases; unmatched junction bases: 4. Germline V CDR1 and CDR2: SGHNT, YYREEE (reference sequence). This CDR3 spans 13 amino acids. Here the CDR3 reads CASSPPGGTEAFF. The CDR3 DNA sequence: TGTGCCAGCAGCCCACCAGGGGGCACTGAAGCTTTCTTT.

The rearrangement joins TRBV4-3 to TRBJ2-3; D is ambiguous. The length of the CDR3 is 15 residues. Germline V CDR1 and CDR2: LGHNA, YSLEER. V lost 3 bases and J lost 3, with 13 bases in between. DNA of the CDR3: TGCGCCAGCAGCCAGGATCTAGTCCTAACAGATACGCAGTATTTT. Protein product: CASSQDLVLTDTQYF.

The V call is TRBV28, the J call TRBJ2-7; tentatively, D is TRBD1 (6 bases). Germline V gene lookup returns CDR1 MDHEN and CDR2 SYDVKM. V was clipped by 8 bases and J by 0 bases, with 14 bases between them. The CDR3 runs to 14 residues. The CDR3 protein is CASRDTLSSYEQYF. CDR3 DNA sequence: TGTGCCAGCCGGGACACCCTGAGCTCCTACGAGCAGTACTTC.

V is TRBV5-5 and J is TRBJ1-4; unclear D gene. The germline V gene encodes CDR1 SGHKS and CDR2 YYEKEE (reference sequence). This CDR3 comprises 16 residues. The V end was cut by 3 bases, the J end by 0 bases, with 12 bases between. CDR3 in DNA: TGTGCCAGCAGCTGGGTCCGCTTTGCAACTAATGAAAAACTGTTTTTT. Translation gives CASSWVRFATNEKLFF. The full variable domain, completed using reference TRBV5-5 and TRBJ1-4, is DAGVTQSPTHLIKTRGQQVTLRCSPISGHKSVSWYQQVLGQGPQFIFQYYEKEERGRGNFPDRFSARQFPNYSSELNVNALLLGDSALYLCASSWVRFATNEKLFFGSGTQLSVL.

This chain joins TRBV7-9 and TRBJ1-1; weak D call: TRBD1 (6 bases). The CDR3 runs to 12 residues. V lost 2 bases to trimming and J lost 8 bases, with 9 bases between them. Germline V CDR1 and CDR2: SEHNR, FQNEAQ (reference sequence). CDR3 in amino acids: CASSLRTGEAFF. The CDR3 DNA sequence: TGTGCCAGCAGCTTACGAACAGGGGAAGCTTTCTTT.

The rearrangement joins TRBV14 to TRBJ2-5; a possible D gene is TRBD2 (6 bases). The CDR3 is 15 residues long. The V gene's germline CDR1 is SGHDN and CDR2 FVKESK. Trimming shortened V by 3 bases and J by 1 base, and 12 bases separated the two germline ends. CDR3 nucleotide sequence: TGTGCCAGCAGCCACGGAGGGCCCTTCCAAGAGACCCAGTACTTC. It encodes CASSHGGPFQETQYF. Using reference TRBV14 and TRBJ2-5 for the parts outside the CDR3, the full variable domain is EAGVTQFPSHSVIEKGQTVTLRCDPISGHDNLYWYRRVMGKEIKFLLHFVKESKQDESGMPNNRFLAERTGGTYSTLKVQPAELEDSGVYFCASSHGGPFQETQYFGPGTRLLVL.

The gene calls are TRBV5-4 and TRBJ2-5; D unclear. The CDR3 has 16 residues. Trimming took 1 base from V and 0 from J, leaving 13 bases between them. Germline V CDR1 and CDR2: SGHNT, YYREEE (reference sequence). The CDR3 DNA follows: TGTGCCAGCAGCTTGAAGATCTACCAGTACCAAGAGACCCAGTACTTC. This gives the protein CASSLKIYQYQETQYF.

This rearrangement joins TRBV9 to TRBJ2-2; D is uncertain. Trimming removed 6 bases at V and 0 bases at J, with 6 bases between. The CDR3 is made up of 13 amino acids. Germline CDR1 SGDLS, CDR2 YYNGEE. DNA for the CDR3: TGTGCCAGCACCAGATCGAACACCGGGGAGCTGTTTTTT. Translating gives CASTRSNTGELFF.

The chain joins TRBV7-2 to TRBJ2-3; D not certain. The CDR3 runs to 13 residues. The ends were cut back, 5 bases at V and 4 bases at J, with 10 bases in the middle. Germline lookup yields CDR1 SGHTA and CDR2 FQGNSA. The CDR3 protein is CASSPKSADTQYF. The CDR3 DNA reads as TGTGCCAGCAGCCCTAAATCCGCAGATACGCAGTATTTT.

The sample holds one count of this clone. The chain uses TRBV5-3 and TRBJ1-3; D ambiguous. TRBV5-3 is designated an ORF whose function remains uncertain. Trimming took 2 bases from V and 6 from J, leaving 3 bases between them. The CDR3 is 11 amino acids. For the CDR3, the DNA is TGTGCCAGAAGCTTTGAAAACACCATATATTTT. Its translation is CARSFENTIYF.

The CDR3 DNA follows: TGTGCCAGCAGCTTTGTCTCAGGGCAGTTATCCGGGGAGCTGTTTTTT. Translating it yields CASSFVSGQLSGELFF. The chain is built from TRBV11-3 and TRBJ2-2, with D maybe TRBD1 (5 bases). Between the trimmed V and J ends, which lost 3 bases and 6 bases, there was a span of 17 bases. The CDR3 totals 16 residues. Per germline, CDR1 SGHNT and CDR2 YENEEA. Combining the CDR3 with reference TRBV11-3 and TRBJ2-2 gives the whole variable domain EAGVVQSPRYKIIEKKQPVAFWCNPISGHNTLYWYLQNLGQGPELLIRYENEEAVDDSQLPKDRFSAERLKGVDSTLKIQPAELGDSAVYLCASSFVSGQLSGELFFGEGSRLTVL.

The chain joins TRBV28 to TRBJ1-5, with 11 bases identical to TRBD1. Germline lookup yields CDR1 MDHEN and CDR2 SYDVKM. There are 18 residues in the CDR3. V lost 5 bases and J lost 7; bases outside the gene matches: 16. Here the CDR3 reads CASSRPSDRGRRVQPQHF. In DNA form, the CDR3 reads TGTGCCAGCAGTCGCCCGTCGGACAGGGGGCGGCGGGTACAGCCCCAGCATTTT.

V gene TRBV6-1 combines with J gene TRBJ2-2; 10 bases match TRBD2. V shed 2 bases and J 5 bases; nucleotides not matched to a gene: 11. Germline V gene sequence: CDR1 MNHNS, CDR2 SASEGT. The CDR3 spans 18 residues. The CDR3 bases are TGTGCCAGCAGTGAATCGATTAGCGGGAGGTGGTGGACCGGGGAGCTGTTTTTT. Translation gives CASSESISGRWWTGELFF.

This clone was observed a single time. The V gene is TRBV30, the J gene TRBJ2-5; possibly TRBD1 for D (6 bases). The germline V gene encodes CDR1 GTSNPN and CDR2 SVGIG (reference sequence). Trimming took 2 bases from V and 2 from J, leaving 12 bases between them. The CDR3 length is 14 residues. This CDR3 reads CAWSPGHQQETQYF. The CDR3 DNA reads TGTGCCTGGAGTCCGGGACACCAACAAGAGACCCAGTACTTC. The variable domain in full, with the rest retrieved from reference TRBV30 and TRBJ2-5, is SQTIHQWPATLVQPVGSPLSLECTVEGTSNPNLYWYRQAAGRGLQLLFYSVGIGQISSEVPQNLSASRPQDRQFILSSKKLLLSDSGFYLCAWSPGHQQETQYFGPGTRLLVL.

The chain has TRBV5-5 and TRBJ2-7; 7 bases are shared with TRBD1. The V and J ends lost 2 bases and 3 bases, in that order; junction bases with no gene match: 2. CDR1 SGHKS and CDR2 YYEKEE come from the germline V gene (reference sequence). This CDR3 has 13 amino acids. The CDR3: CASSLRDSYEQYF. CDR3 nucleotides: TGTGCCAGCAGCTTAAGGGACAGCTACGAGCAGTACTTC.

This clone was recorded once. The rearrangement uses TRBV15 and TRBJ2-7; 7 nucleotides align to TRBD2. The germline gives CDR1 LNHNV, CDR2 YYDKDF (reference sequence). The V gene end was trimmed by 3 bases and the J gene end by 9 bases; junction bases not matched to a gene: 5. This CDR3 spans 12 amino acids. The CDR3 loop is CATSRDGGRQYF. In DNA, the CDR3 is TGTGCCACCAGCAGGGACGGCGGGAGGCAGTACTTC.

The chain has TRBV6-4 and TRBJ2-1; perhaps D is TRBD1 or TRBD2 (5 bases each). Germline loops: CDR1 MRHNA, CDR2 SNTAGT. Trimming took off 4 bases at V and 2 bases at J, with 12 bases between the two ends. CDR3 length equals 15 residues. In DNA, the CDR3 is TGTGCCAGCAGTGTCGAGGGGCTACCCTACAATGAGCAGTTCTTC. This gives the protein CASSVEGLPYNEQFF.

As concerns this clone: This same CDR3 is encoded by further DNA sequences in the sample. This chain joins TRBV5-6 and TRBJ2-2; unclear D gene. There are 13 residues in the CDR3. V was cut by 0 bases and J by 6 bases, with 6 bases left in between. Germline V CDR1 and CDR2: SGHDT, YYEEEE. The CDR3 DNA reads TGTGCCAGCAGCTTGGCCGGGCCCGGGGAGCTGTTTTTT. This translates into CASSLAGPGELFF.

J is TRBJ2-5 and V is TRBV5-4; 8 bases fit TRBD1. The CDR3 loop spans 13 amino acids. Trimming removed 3 bases from V and 4 bases from J; junction bases left unmatched: 2. The germline V gene encodes CDR1 SGHNT and CDR2 YYREEE (reference sequence). CDR3 coding DNA: TGTGCCAGCAGCTCTACAGGGGGAGAGACCCAGTACTTC. As protein: CASSSTGGETQYF.

The chain is built from TRBV5-5 and TRBJ2-7; tentatively, D is TRBD1 (6 bases). V dropped 6 bases and J dropped 5 bases, with 21 bases sitting between them. The CDR3 is 15 amino acids. CDR1 SGHKS and CDR2 YYEKEE come from the germline V gene (reference sequence). CDR3 in DNA: TGTGCCAGCAACTTTGGGGGCTTTCTCCGGGACGAGCAGTACTTC. Protein sequence: CASNFGGFLRDEQYF.

The rearrangement uses TRBV28 and TRBJ2-7; maybe TRBD2 (5 bases). V lost 5 bases and J lost 7, with 12 bases in between. CDR1 is MDHEN, CDR2 SYDVKM, per germline. The CDR3 contains 12 residues. DNA for the CDR3: TGTGCCAGCAGTGACCTTCGGGGAGAGCAGTACTTC. Its translation: CASSDLRGEQYF. Looking up the rest from reference TRBV28 and TRBJ2-7 gives the full variable domain: DVKVTQSSRYLVKRTGEKVFLECVQDMDHENMFWYRQDPGLGLRLIYFSYDVKMKEKGDIPEGYSVSREKKERFSLILESASTNQTSMYLCASSDLRGEQYFGPGTRLTVT.

This chain links TRBV10-3 with TRBJ1-5; D may be TRBD1 (5 bases). The CDR3 runs to 17 residues. V was pared by 0 bases and J by 0 bases, with 12 bases between. Germline V gives CDR1 ENHRY, CDR2 SYGVKD. The CDR3 bases are TGTGCCATCAGTGAGTCAGCGGGACTGGCTAGCAATCAGCCCCAGCATTTT. Protein product: CAISESAGLASNQPQHF.

V usage is TRBV5-1 and J usage is TRBJ2-7; the match to TRBD2 covers 7 bases. Germline V lookup: CDR1 SGHRS, CDR2 YFSETQ. The V gene end was trimmed by 3 bases and the J gene end by 5 bases; junction bases not matched to a gene: 11. The CDR3 is 15 amino acids. CDR3 sequence (DNA): TGCGCCAGCAGCTCCCTTCCGGGAGGTCGGGACGAGCAGTACTTC. Residues: CASSSLPGGRDEQYF.

The chain recombines TRBV10-3 with TRBJ2-5; 12 bases align to TRBD2. The germline CDR1 and CDR2 sequences are ENHRY and SYGVKD. V shed 0 bases and J 3 bases; nucleotides not matched to a gene: 8. The CDR3 has 18 amino acids. The CDR3 sequence: CAISESRLAGDREETQYF. CDR3 bases: TGTGCCATCAGTGAGTCGCGACTAGCGGGAGACAGGGAAGAGACCCAGTACTTC.

The chain recombines TRBV2 with TRBJ1-2; weak D call: TRBD1 (6 bases). In germline, CDR1 is SNHLY, CDR2 FYNNEI. Trimming cost V 10 bases and J 4 bases, with 19 bases left between them. There are 14 residues in the CDR3. The CDR3 DNA reads as TGTGCCAACGCGGACAGCCCCTGGGGCTATGGCTACACCTTC. It translates to CANADSPWGYGYTF.

The chain is built from TRBV12-5 and TRBJ2-3, with 10 nucleotides matching TRBD1. Germline V lookup: CDR1 LGHNT, CDR2 FRNRAP. With V trimmed by 6 bases and J by 6 bases, 9 bases remained unmatched. The CDR3 has 15 amino acids. The CDR3 DNA is TGTGCTAGTGGGGACGAGACAGGGGGCCGGGATACGCAGTATTTT. This encodes CASGDETGGRDTQYF.

This clone was detected only once. The chain joins TRBV9 to TRBJ2-7, with TRBD2 matching over 14 bases. CDR1 and CDR2 (germline): SGDLS, YYNGEE. The CDR3 is 17 residues long. V lost 0 bases, J lost 5 bases, and 7 bases stayed unmatched. CDR3 region: CASSVEGTSGSRNEQYF. CDR3 in DNA: TGTGCCAGCAGCGTAGAAGGGACTAGCGGGAGCAGGAACGAGCAGTACTTC.

The genes are TRBV6-1 and TRBJ2-7, with 8 bases fitting TRBD1. Germline V lookup: CDR1 MNHNS, CDR2 SASEGT. The CDR3 length is 14 residues. J gave up 5 bases and V 4 bases, and 7 bases lay outside the gene matches. CDR3 coding DNA: TGTGCCAGCAGTGTAAAAACAGGGGGGCACGAGCAGTACTTC. It yields the protein CASSVKTGGHEQYF.

This clone was detected once. The chain joins TRBV15 to TRBJ1-1; 9 bases map to TRBD1. This CDR3 has 13 amino acids. The ends lost 0 bases at V and 11 bases at J; junction bases unmatched: 4. Germline values: CDR1 LNHNV, CDR2 YYDKDF (reference sequence). The CDR3 here is CATSREGQGPAFF. The CDR3 bases are TGTGCCACCAGCAGAGAAGGACAGGGGCCGGCTTTCTTT. Based on the CDR3 plus reference TRBV15 and TRBJ1-1, the full variable domain is DAMVIQNPRYQVTQFGKPVTLSCSQTLNHNVMYWYQQKSSQAPKLLFHYYDKDFNNEADTPDNFQSRRPNTSFCFLDIRSPGLGDTAMYLCATSREGQGPAFFGQGTRLTVV.

This sequence joins TRBV11-2 and TRBJ2-2, with TRBD2 matching over 10 bases. The CDR3 has 16 amino acids. Germline V gene lookup returns CDR1 SGHAT and CDR2 FQNNGV. The V segment lost 3 bases and the J segment 0 bases; nucleotides outside the gene matches: 1. The CDR3 DNA sequence: TGTGCCAGCAGCTTCGGGACTAGCGCGAACACCGGGGAGCTGTTTTTT. It is translated as CASSFGTSANTGELFF. Supplemented by reference TRBV11-2 and TRBJ2-2, the full variable domain reads EAGVAQSPRYKIIEKRQSVAFWCNPISGHATLYWYQQILGQGPKLLIQFQNNGVVDDSQLPKDRFSAERLKGVDSTLKIQPAKLEDSAVYLCASSFGTSANTGELFFGEGSRLTVL.